Listed here are 24 T cell receptor beta chains from one sample, sequenced in a study of Ad26.COV2.S vaccination and SARS-CoV-2 variants. Profiling relied on immunoSEQ multiplex PCR, and the TCRdb table lists in-frame clones only, not all of them. Of approximately 140,000 clones detected, about nine tenths appear once; the ten largest clones hold less than 6%. The source was peripheral blood, collected after recovery from COVID-19. These receptors were obtained from a human donor who had recovered from COVID-19.

CDR3: CASSDRGLVNTEAFF. CDR3 nucleotide sequence: TGTGCCAGTAGCGACAGGGGTTTGGTGAACACTGAAGCTTTCTTT. The chain combines TRBV19 with TRBJ1-1; 8 bases map to TRBD1. The length of the CDR3 is 15 residues. Germline V gene lookup returns CDR1 LNHDA and CDR2 SQIVND (reference sequence). J was trimmed by 0 bases and V by 6 bases; bases with no gene match: 6.

This clone has a handful of counts. DNA of the CDR3: TGCGCCAGCAGCCACCTAGCGGGGGCAAACAATGAGCAGTTCTTC. Translation: CASSHLAGANNEQFF. The rearrangement links TRBV4-3 to TRBJ2-1, with 10 bases lining up with TRBD2. The CDR3 spans 15 residues. The V and J ends lost 3 bases and 5 bases, in that order; junction bases with no gene match: 4. From germline, CDR1 is LGHNA and CDR2 YSLEER.

This clone was detected only a few times. The genes are TRBV9 and TRBJ1-6, with 10 bases fitting TRBD1. This CDR3 is 14 amino acids long. The germline V gene encodes CDR1 SGDLS and CDR2 YYNGEE. V was clipped by 7 bases and J by 9 bases; unmatched bases: 7. CDR3 coding DNA: TGTGCCAGCGACTCGGGGACAGGGGTTTCACCCCTCCACTTT. Translated, it gives CASDSGTGVSPLHF.

CDR3 DNA: TGTGCCAGCAGTTACTCCCCTAGCGGGGGCTCCTACGAGCAGTACTTC. It is translated as CASSYSPSGGSYEQYF. The V gene is TRBV6-5, the J gene TRBJ2-7; the match to TRBD2 covers 10 bases. CDR3 length equals 16 residues. The ends lost 0 bases at V and 0 bases at J; junction bases unmatched: 2. CDR1 MNHEY and CDR2 SVGAGI come from the germline V gene.

The chain employs TRBV2 and TRBJ1-3; D gene ambiguous. The germline V and J ends were trimmed by 0 bases and 2 bases, with 8 bases remaining between them. The CDR3 consists of 15 residues. Germline CDR1 is SNHLY and CDR2 is FYNNEI. CDR3 region: CASSEAVQPGNTIYF. In DNA, the CDR3 is TGTGCCAGCAGTGAAGCGGTACAACCTGGAAACACCATATATTTT.

This chain connects TRBV28 to TRBJ1-1, with 7 positions matching TRBD1. The CDR3 spans 12 residues. Germline CDR1 reads MDHEN; CDR2 reads SYDVKM. Trimming took 6 bases from V and 6 from J; bases not matched to a gene: 4. The CDR3 here is CASRLTGSEAFF. Here the CDR3 DNA reads TGTGCCAGCAGACTGACAGGGTCTGAAGCTTTCTTT.

In its sample, this clone was seen once. V and J are TRBV12-3 or TRBV12-4 and TRBJ2-7; D possibly corresponds to TRBD2 (6 bases). There are 13 residues in the CDR3. Trimming pared 6 bases from V and 4 bases from J, leaving 13 bases between. Written as DNA, the CDR3 is TGTGCCAGCAGGACCGGGAGAGGTTACGAGCAGTACTTC. Protein product: CASRTGRGYEQYF.

This clone appeared once. The chain combines TRBV7-2 with TRBJ2-7; D not certain. CDR3 length: 13 amino acids. Germline CDR1 and CDR2: SGHTA and FQGNSA. Trimming removed 2 bases at V and 7 bases at J, with 12 bases between. The CDR3 spells CASSLFEAREQYF. The CDR3 nucleotides read TGTGCCAGCAGCTTATTCGAGGCGCGGGAGCAGTACTTC. The whole variable domain, remainder taken from reference TRBV7-2 and TRBJ2-7, is GAGVSQSPSNKVTEKGKDVELRCDPISGHTALYWYRQSLGQGLEFLIYFQGNSAPDKSGLPSDRFSAERTGGSVSTLTIQRTQQEDSAVYLCASSLFEAREQYFGPGTRLTVT.

The rearrangement links TRBV7-2 to TRBJ2-1; no clear D gene. Between the trimmed V and J ends, which lost 1 base and 2 bases, there was a span of 9 bases. Germline V lookup: CDR1 SGHTA, CDR2 FQGNSA. The CDR3 runs to 15 residues. The CDR3 reads CASSLEPRTYNEQFF. The CDR3 region has the DNA TGTGCCAGCAGCTTAGAACCCAGAACCTACAATGAGCAGTTCTTC.

V usage is TRBV21-1 and J usage is TRBJ2-5; the table gives TRBD1 as D, unverified against the DNA. TRBV21-1 has pseudogene status. The CDR3 has 14 amino acids. As DNA, the CDR3 is TGTGCCACCGGCCGGGACAGGGATAAAGAGACCCAGTACTTC. This gives the protein CATGRDRDKETQYF.

This clone was detected once. The chain combines TRBV28 with TRBJ1-1, with unresolved D. Trimming left V 6 bases short and J 0 bases short, with 14 bases between. CDR3 length: 15 residues. Germline CDR1 MDHEN, CDR2 SYDVKM. The CDR3 nucleotides read TGTGCCAGCAGCCTCCTGGGAGAAATGAACACTGAAGCTTTCTTT. It translates to CASSLLGEMNTEAFF.

This chain uses TRBV7-2 with TRBJ1-5; D gene uncertain. CDR1 and CDR2 (germline): SGHTA, FQGNSA. The CDR3 length is 13 residues. The ends were cut back, 5 bases at V and 7 bases at J, with 12 bases in the middle. The chain's CDR3 is CASSRTVKQPQHF. The CDR3 DNA sequence: TGTGCCAGCAGCCGAACAGTTAAACAGCCCCAGCATTTT.

The rearrangement joins TRBV20-1 to TRBJ1-6, with 7 bases that match TRBD1. With 3 bases clipped from V and 7 bases from J, the junction kept 18 bases outside the gene matches. Germline lookup yields CDR1 DFQATT and CDR2 SNEGSKA (reference sequence). The CDR3 is 18 residues long. CDR3 amino acids: CSASLQGSTTTPNSPLHF. The CDR3 DNA reads TGCAGTGCTAGTCTACAGGGGAGTACCACCACGCCAAATTCACCCCTCCACTTT.

V gene TRBV11-2 combines with J gene TRBJ1-1; possible D gene TRBD1, 5 bases. Germline V gives CDR1 SGHAT, CDR2 FQNNGV. The CDR3 is 14 amino acids. Trimming took 2 bases from V and 1 from J, leaving 8 bases between them. The CDR3 nucleotides read TGTGCCAGCAGCTTAAATCAGGGGAACACTGAAGCTTTCTTT. It encodes CASSLNQGNTEAFF.

V is TRBV5-6 and J is TRBJ2-3; no definite D call. This CDR3 has 16 amino acids. Between the trimmed V and J ends, which lost 2 bases and 0 bases, there was a span of 13 bases. Germline lookup yields CDR1 SGHDT and CDR2 YYEEEE. The CDR3 DNA reads as TGTGCCAGCAGCTTCCTGGACGGTCCAAGCACAGATACGCAGTATTTT. Translating it yields CASSFLDGPSTDTQYF.

The V call is TRBV15, the J call TRBJ2-2; perhaps TRBD2 as D (5 bases). The CDR3 runs to 16 residues. The germline CDR1 and CDR2 sequences are LNHNV and YYDKDF (reference sequence). V dropped 3 bases and J dropped 0 bases, with 11 bases sitting between them. The CDR3, as DNA: TGTGCCACCAGCAGGCTCGGGGAAACGAACACCGGGGAGCTGTTTTTT. Its protein product is CATSRLGETNTGELFF.

The chain employs TRBV18 and TRBJ1-2; a weak D match, TRBD1 (5 bases). Germline lookup yields CDR1 KGHSH and CDR2 LQKENI. The CDR3 is 16 amino acids. Trimming cost V 0 bases and J 8 bases, with 19 bases left between them. The CDR3, as DNA: TGTGCCAGCTCACCACCGGAGTTGGAGGGGCTGGGAGGCTACACCTTC. As protein: CASSPPELEGLGGYTF.

The V call is TRBV28, the J call TRBJ2-4, with TRBD1 identical over 7 bases. J was trimmed by 4 bases and V by 2 bases; bases with no gene match: 5. Germline V gene sequence: CDR1 MDHEN, CDR2 SYDVKM. This CDR3 comprises 15 residues. The DNA of the CDR3 is TGTGCCAGCAGTTTAAGCCAGGGGGAGAAAAACATTCAGTACTTC. This codes for CASSLSQGEKNIQYF.

The genes are TRBV2 and TRBJ1-1, with D perhaps matching TRBD1 (6 bases). This CDR3 region has 14 residues. Germline V gene sequence: CDR1 SNHLY, CDR2 FYNNEI. Trimming stripped 4 bases from V and 7 bases from J, with 16 bases between. The CDR3, as DNA: TGTGCCAGCAGTGGCTCGGGGGGCGCGGGTGAAGCTTTCTTT. Translated, it gives CASSGSGGAGEAFF.

This clone was seen a single time. This chain joins TRBV5-1 and TRBJ1-5; D unclear. Germline CDR1 and CDR2: SGHRS and YFSETQ. The CDR3 is 13 amino acids. Between the trimmed V and J ends, which lost 3 bases and 0 bases, there was a span of 4 bases. The CDR3 loop reads CASSYDSNQPQHF. The CDR3 nucleotides read TGCGCCAGCAGCTATGATAGCAATCAGCCCCAGCATTTT.

The chain has TRBV2 and TRBJ2-7; a weak D match, TRBD2 (6 bases). Trimming pared 10 bases from V and 2 bases from J, leaving 12 bases between. Germline lookup yields CDR1 SNHLY and CDR2 FYNNEI. The CDR3 totals 12 residues. In DNA, the CDR3 is TGTGCCACCTCGGGACTCACCTACGAGCAGTACTTC. It specifies CATSGLTYEQYF.

The gene calls are TRBV3-1 (or the pseudogene TRBV3-2) and TRBJ1-1, with D possibly matching TRBD1 (5 bases). This CDR3 has 15 amino acids. CDR1 is LGHDT and CDR2 is YNNKEL in the germline V gene (reference sequence). V lost 4 bases, J lost 4 bases, and 16 bases lay in between. CDR3 DNA sequence: TGTGCCAGCAGCCCTCACAGGCCGGGGGTCACTGAAGCTTTCTTT. It is translated as CASSPHRPGVTEAFF.

V gene TRBV29-1 combines with J gene TRBJ2-5; possible D gene TRBD1, 6 bases. Trimming took off 4 bases at V and 2 bases at J, with 11 bases between the two ends. This CDR3 has 13 amino acids. The germline CDR1 and CDR2 sequences are SQVTM and ANQGSEA. CDR3 in amino acids: CSVVPRGQETQYF. The CDR3, as DNA: TGCAGCGTTGTCCCGAGGGGGCAAGAGACCCAGTACTTC.

The chain couples TRBV4-3 to TRBJ1-2; a possible D gene is TRBD1 (5 bases). The CDR3 spans 17 residues. Trimming removed 2 bases from V and 7 bases from J, with 23 bases in between. Per germline, CDR1 LGHNA and CDR2 YSLEER. This CDR3 is CASSQPIPPGGIGGYTF. DNA for the CDR3: TGCGCCAGCAGCCAACCAATTCCTCCGGGGGGGATAGGTGGCTACACCTTC.